This TCR beta chain was captured by sequencing in a study of cytomegalovirus exposure and HLA in healthy donors. Concerning this clone: Its antigen is not identified.

Both 60 Vbeta primers and 13 Jbeta primers went into the PCR. The data were produced by immunoSEQ multiplex PCR, yet TCRdb's version contains in-frame clones alone and is incomplete. The sample includes about 140,000 clones, more than 70% of them seen just once. Germline CDR1 LGHNA, CDR2 YSLEER. Trimming pared 0 bases from V and 5 bases from J, leaving 14 bases between. The CDR3 is 17 amino acids. Broader study findings: Trimming of TCR beta V- and J-genes showed a link, identified in a later analysis, to a missense DCLRE1C variant. Overall, roughly 170 TCR beta chains were annotated as cytomegalovirus-associated.

This chain uses TRBV4-3 with TRBJ1-6; D is perhaps TRBD1 (6 bases). The sample comprised PBMCs. This receptor was obtained from a man aged 35 to 55 in good health and CMV-seronegative. The CDR3 region has the DNA TGCGCCAGCAGCCAAGATATTTCGAGACAGGATAATTCACCCCTCCACTTT. It is translated as CASSQDISRQDNSPLHF.